The clone carrying this T cell receptor (beta chain) was seen a few times. The antigen is not known. The data stem from a study of cytomegalovirus exposure and HLA in healthy donors. The study's findings and limits: With high specificity and sensitivity, the classifier reportedly diagnosed cytomegalovirus status. The study labeled roughly 160 TCR beta chains cytomegalovirus-associated.

The primer mix had 60 Vbeta and 13 Jbeta primers. Clones were read by immunoSEQ multiplex PCR, and TCRdb kept only the in-frame ones, dropping some. The sample includes about 150,000 clones, roughly three quarters of them seen just once. In germline, CDR1 is MNHEY, CDR2 SMNVEV (reference sequence). The ends were cut back, 5 bases at V and 4 bases at J, with 12 bases in the middle. CDR3 size: 13 residues. Input material: PBMCs. The rearrangement uses TRBV27 and TRBJ2-7, with a tentative D call TRBD1 (6 bases). The sequence was obtained from a man aged 35 to 55 in good health and CMV-seronegative. This CDR3 is CASSTTGTYEQYF. Written as DNA, the CDR3 is TGTGCCAGCAGTACAACCGGGACATACGAGCAGTACTTC.